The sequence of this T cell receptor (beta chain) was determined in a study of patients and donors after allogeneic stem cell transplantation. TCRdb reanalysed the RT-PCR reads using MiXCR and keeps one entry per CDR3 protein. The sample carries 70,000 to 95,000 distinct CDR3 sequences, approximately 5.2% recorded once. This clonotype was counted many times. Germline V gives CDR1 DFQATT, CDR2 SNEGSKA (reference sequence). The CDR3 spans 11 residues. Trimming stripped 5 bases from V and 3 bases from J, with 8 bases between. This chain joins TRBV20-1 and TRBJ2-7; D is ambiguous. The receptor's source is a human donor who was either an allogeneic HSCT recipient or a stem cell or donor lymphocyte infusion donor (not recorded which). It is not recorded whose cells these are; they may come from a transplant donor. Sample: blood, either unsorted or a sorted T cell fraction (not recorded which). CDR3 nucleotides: TGCAGTGCTGAGAAGAGCTACGAGCAGTACTTC. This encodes CSAEKSYEQYF.